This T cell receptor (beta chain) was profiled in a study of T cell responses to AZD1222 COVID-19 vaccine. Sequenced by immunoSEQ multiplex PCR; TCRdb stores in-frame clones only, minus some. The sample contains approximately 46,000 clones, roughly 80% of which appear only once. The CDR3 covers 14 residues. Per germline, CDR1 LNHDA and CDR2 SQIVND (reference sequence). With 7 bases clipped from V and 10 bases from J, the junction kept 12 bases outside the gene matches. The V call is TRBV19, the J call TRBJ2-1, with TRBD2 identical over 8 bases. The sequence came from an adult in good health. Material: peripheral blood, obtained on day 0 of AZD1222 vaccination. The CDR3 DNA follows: TGTGCCAGTAAGTACGAGCGGGAGTCCCGGGAGCAGTTCTTC. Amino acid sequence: CASKYERESREQFF.